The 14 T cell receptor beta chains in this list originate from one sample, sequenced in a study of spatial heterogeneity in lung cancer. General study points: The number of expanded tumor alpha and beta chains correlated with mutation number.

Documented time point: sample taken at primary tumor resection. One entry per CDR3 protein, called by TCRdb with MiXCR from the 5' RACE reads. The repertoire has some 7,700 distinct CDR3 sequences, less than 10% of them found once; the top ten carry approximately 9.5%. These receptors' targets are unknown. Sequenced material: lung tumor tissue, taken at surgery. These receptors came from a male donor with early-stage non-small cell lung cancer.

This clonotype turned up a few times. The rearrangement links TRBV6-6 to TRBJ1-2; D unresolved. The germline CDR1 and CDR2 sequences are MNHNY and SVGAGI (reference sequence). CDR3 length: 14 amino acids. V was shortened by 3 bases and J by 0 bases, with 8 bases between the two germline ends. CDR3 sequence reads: CASSYVQTNYGYTF. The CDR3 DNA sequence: TGTGCCAGCAGTTATGTCCAGACTAACTATGGCTACACCTTC.

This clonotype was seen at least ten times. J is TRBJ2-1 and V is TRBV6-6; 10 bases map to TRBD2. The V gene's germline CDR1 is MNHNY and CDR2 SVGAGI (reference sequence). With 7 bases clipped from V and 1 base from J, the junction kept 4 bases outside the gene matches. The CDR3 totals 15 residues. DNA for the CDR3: TGTGCCAGCACTGTAGCGGGAGGTTCCTACAATGAGCAGTTCTTC. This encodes CASTVAGGSYNEQFF.

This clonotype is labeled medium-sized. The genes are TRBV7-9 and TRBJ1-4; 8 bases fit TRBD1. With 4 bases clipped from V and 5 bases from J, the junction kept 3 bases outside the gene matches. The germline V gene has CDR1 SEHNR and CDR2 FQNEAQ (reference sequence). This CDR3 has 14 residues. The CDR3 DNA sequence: TGTGCCAGCAGCTGGACAGGGACGAATGAAAAACTGTTTTTT. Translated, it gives CASSWTGTNEKLFF.

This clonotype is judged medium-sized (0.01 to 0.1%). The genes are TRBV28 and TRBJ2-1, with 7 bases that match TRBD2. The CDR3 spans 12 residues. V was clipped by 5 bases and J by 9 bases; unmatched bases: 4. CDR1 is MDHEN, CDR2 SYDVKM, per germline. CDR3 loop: CASSGSGGEQFF. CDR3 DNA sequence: TGTGCCAGCAGTGGATCGGGAGGTGAGCAGTTCTTC.

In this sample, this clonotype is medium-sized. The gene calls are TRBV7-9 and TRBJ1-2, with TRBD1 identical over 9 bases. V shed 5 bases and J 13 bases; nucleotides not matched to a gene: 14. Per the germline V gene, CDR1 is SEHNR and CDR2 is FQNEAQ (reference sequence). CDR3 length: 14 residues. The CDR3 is CASSPMRDRVAATF. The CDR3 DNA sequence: TGTGCCAGCAGCCCAATGCGGGACAGGGTGGCTGCCACCTTC.

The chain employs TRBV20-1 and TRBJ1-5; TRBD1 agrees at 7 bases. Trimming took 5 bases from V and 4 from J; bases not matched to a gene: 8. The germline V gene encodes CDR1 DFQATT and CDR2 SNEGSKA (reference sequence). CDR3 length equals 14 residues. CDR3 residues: CSAAGGTVNQPQHF. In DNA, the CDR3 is TGCAGTGCTGCGGGGGGGACAGTGAATCAGCCCCAGCATTTT.

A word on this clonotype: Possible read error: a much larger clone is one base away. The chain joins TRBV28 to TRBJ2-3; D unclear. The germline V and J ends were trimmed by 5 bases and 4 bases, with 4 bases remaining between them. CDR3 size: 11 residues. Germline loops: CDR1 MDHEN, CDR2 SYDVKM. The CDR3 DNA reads TGTGCCAGCAGTGTCGCAGATACGCAGTATTTT. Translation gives CASSVADTQYF.

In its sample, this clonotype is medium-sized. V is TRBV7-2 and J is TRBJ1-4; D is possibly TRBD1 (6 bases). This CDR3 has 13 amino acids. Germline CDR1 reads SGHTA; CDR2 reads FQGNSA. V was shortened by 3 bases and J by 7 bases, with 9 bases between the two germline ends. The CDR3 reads CASSLQGSEKLFF. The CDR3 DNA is TGTGCCAGCAGCTTGCAGGGGAGTGAAAAACTGTTTTTT.

Here the CDR3 reads CSAGTAGAFF. The CDR3, as DNA: TGCAGTGCTGGGACAGCTGGGGCTTTCTTT. This chain joins TRBV20-1 and TRBJ1-1; the match to TRBD1 covers 7 bases. Trimming took 5 bases from V and 11 from J; bases not matched to a gene: 5. CDR3 length: 10 amino acids. Germline V lookup: CDR1 DFQATT, CDR2 SNEGSKA (reference sequence).

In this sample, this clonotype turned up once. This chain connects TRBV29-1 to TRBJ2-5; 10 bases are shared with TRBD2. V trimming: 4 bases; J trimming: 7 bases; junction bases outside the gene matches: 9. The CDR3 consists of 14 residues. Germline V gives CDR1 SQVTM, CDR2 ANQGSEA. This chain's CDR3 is CSVVTSGDAGTQYF. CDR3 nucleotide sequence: TGCAGCGTTGTCACTAGCGGGGATGCTGGGACCCAGTACTTC.

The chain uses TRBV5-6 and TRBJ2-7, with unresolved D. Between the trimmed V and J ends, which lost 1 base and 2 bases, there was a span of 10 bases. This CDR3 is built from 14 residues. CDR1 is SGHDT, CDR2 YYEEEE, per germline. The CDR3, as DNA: TGTGCCAGCAGCTTGTCGGACGGACCCTACGAGCAGTACTTC. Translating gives CASSLSDGPYEQYF.

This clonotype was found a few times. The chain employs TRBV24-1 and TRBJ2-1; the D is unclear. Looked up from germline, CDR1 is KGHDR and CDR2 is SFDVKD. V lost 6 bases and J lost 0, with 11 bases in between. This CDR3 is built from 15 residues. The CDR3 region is CATSSSWASYNEQFF. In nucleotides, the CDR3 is TGTGCCACCAGTAGTTCATGGGCCTCCTACAATGAGCAGTTCTTC.

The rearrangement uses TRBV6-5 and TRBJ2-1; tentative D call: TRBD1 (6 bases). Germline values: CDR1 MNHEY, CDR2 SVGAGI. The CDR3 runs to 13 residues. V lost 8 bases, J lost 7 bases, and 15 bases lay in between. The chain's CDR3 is CASREGGWNEQFF. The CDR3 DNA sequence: TGTGCCAGCCGGGAAGGGGGATGGAATGAGCAGTTCTTC.

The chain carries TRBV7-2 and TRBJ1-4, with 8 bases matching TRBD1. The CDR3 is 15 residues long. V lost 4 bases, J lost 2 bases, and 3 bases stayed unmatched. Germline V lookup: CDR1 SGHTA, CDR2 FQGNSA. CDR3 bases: TGTGCCAGCAGCTCTACAGGGGGGACTAATGAAAAACTGTTTTTT. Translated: CASSSTGGTNEKLFF.